Below are 6 T cell receptor beta chains sequenced from a single sample in a study of cytomegalovirus exposure and HLA in healthy donors. Repertoires were generated with immunoSEQ multiplex PCR, while TCRdb's copy carries only in-frame clones and drops some. The data hold over 150,000 clones, with roughly 90% observed a single time. The sequencing sample was made of PBMCs. These receptors were collected from a man between 18 and 35 years old in good health and CMV-seropositive.

The V call is TRBV7-8, the J call TRBJ1-5; 9 bases match TRBD1. After removal of 5 bases from V and 7 bases from J, the junction contained 9 bases not matched to a gene. The CDR3 runs 15 residues. Germline CDR1 is SGHVS and CDR2 is FQNEAQ. CDR3 DNA: TGTGCCAGCAGCACAGGGGACAGGGAACGACAGCCCCAGCATTTT. This sequence encodes CASSTGDRERQPQHF.

This chain links TRBV4-1 with TRBJ1-2; TRBD1 matches 9 bases. The CDR3 totals 15 residues. Germline V gene data show CDR1 as MGHRA and CDR2 as YSYEKL. With 3 bases clipped from V and 6 bases from J, the junction kept 8 bases outside the gene matches. Here the CDR3 DNA reads TGCGCCAGCAGCCACCGACAGGGGGGATTCAATGGCTACACCTTC. This encodes CASSHRQGGFNGYTF.

The V and J genes are TRBV2 and TRBJ2-2, with TRBD2 matching over 9 bases. The V gene's germline CDR1 is SNHLY and CDR2 FYNNEI. V lost 4 bases, J lost 7 bases, and 7 bases stayed unmatched. This CDR3 contains 15 residues. In DNA form, the CDR3 reads TGTGCCAGCAGTGCCGCTAGCGGGAAAGTCGGGGAGCTGTTTTTT. As protein: CASSAASGKVGELFF. The variable domain in full, with the rest retrieved from reference TRBV2 and TRBJ2-2, is EPEVTQTPSHQVTQMGQEVILRCVPISNHLYFYWYRQILGQKVEFLVSFYNNEISEKSEIFDDQFSVERPDGSNFTLKIRSTKLEDSAMYFCASSAASGKVGELFFGEGSRLTVL.

The chain joins TRBV6-6 to TRBJ2-7, with a possible D match to TRBD1 (6 bases). This CDR3 has 13 residues. V lost 10 bases to trimming and J lost 4 bases, with 17 bases between them. Germline V gene data show CDR1 as MNHNY and CDR2 as SVGAGI (reference sequence). The CDR3 loop is CAINAGQTYEQYF. Written as DNA, the CDR3 is TGTGCCATCAACGCCGGACAGACTTACGAGCAGTACTTC.

This chain links TRBV15 with TRBJ1-3, with TRBD1 as a possible D gene (6 bases). Per germline, CDR1 LNHNV and CDR2 YYDKDF (reference sequence). V shed 2 bases and J shed 0 bases, with 11 bases lying between them. The CDR3 consists of 16 residues. The CDR3 spells CATSRPGDSSGNTIYF. The CDR3 DNA reads as TGTGCCACCAGCAGACCAGGGGATAGCTCTGGAAACACCATATATTTT.

The chain couples TRBV4-1 to TRBJ2-7, with a possible D match to TRBD2 (5 bases). CDR3 length equals 14 residues. CDR1 is MGHRA, CDR2 YSYEKL, per germline. The V and J ends lost 0 bases and 1 base respectively, with 7 bases between them. The CDR3 nucleotides are TGCGCCAGCAGCCAAGAAGAGGGTTCCTACGAGCAGTACTTC. Amino acid sequence: CASSQEEGSYEQYF.